Sequencing of this T cell receptor beta chain was carried out in a study of cytomegalovirus exposure and HLA in healthy donors. Study information: Researchers found that roughly 81% of a few hundred genotyped donors fell within the Caucasian-associated ancestry cluster. Study-level results: Later analysis placed DRB1 highest and HLA-C lowest in TCR association rates, which differed by HLA locus. Follow-up analysis later connected one missense variant in DCLRE1C with trimming of TCR beta V- and J-genes.

A word on this clone: Antigen unknown.

PCR amplification relied on 60 Vbeta primers (plus 13 Jbeta primers). The repertoire was sequenced with immunoSEQ multiplex PCR; TCRdb's copy has only in-frame clones and lacks some. This table holds 200,000 to 250,000 clones, 70% to 90% found once. This sequence was found in a girl between 2 and 10 years old in good health and CMV-seronegative. The source material was PBMCs.

The CDR3: CASSLDWTGNEQFF. The CDR3 DNA follows: TGTGCCAGCAGCTTAGATTGGACAGGCAATGAGCAGTTCTTC. V and J are TRBV11-2 and TRBJ2-1; 7 nucleotides align to TRBD1. This CDR3 is 14 amino acids long. V shed 0 bases, J shed 6 bases, and the junction held 2 bases outside the gene matches. Germline V CDR1 and CDR2: SGHAT, FQNNGV.